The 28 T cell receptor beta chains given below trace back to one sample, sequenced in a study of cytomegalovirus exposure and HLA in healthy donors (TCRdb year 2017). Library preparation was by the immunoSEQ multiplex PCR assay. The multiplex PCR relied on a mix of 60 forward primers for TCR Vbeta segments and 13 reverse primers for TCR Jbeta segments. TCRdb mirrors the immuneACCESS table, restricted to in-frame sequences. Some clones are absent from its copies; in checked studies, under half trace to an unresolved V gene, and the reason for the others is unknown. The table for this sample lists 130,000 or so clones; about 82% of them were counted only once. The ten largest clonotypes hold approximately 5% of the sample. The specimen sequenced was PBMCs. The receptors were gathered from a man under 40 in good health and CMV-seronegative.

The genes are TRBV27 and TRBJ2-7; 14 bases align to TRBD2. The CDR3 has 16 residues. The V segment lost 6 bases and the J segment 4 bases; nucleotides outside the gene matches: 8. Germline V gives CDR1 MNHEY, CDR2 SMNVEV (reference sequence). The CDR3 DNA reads TGTGCCAGCAGACGACTAGCGGGAGGGCCGTATTACGAGCAGTACTTC. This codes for CASRRLAGGPYYEQYF.

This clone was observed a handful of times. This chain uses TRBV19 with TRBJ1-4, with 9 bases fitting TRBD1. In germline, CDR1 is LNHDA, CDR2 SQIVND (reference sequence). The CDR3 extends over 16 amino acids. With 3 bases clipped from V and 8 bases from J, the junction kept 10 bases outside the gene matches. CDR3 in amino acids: CASSILRGQGEEKLFF. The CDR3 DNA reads TGTGCCAGTAGTATTTTGAGGGGACAGGGAGAAGAAAAACTGTTTTTT.

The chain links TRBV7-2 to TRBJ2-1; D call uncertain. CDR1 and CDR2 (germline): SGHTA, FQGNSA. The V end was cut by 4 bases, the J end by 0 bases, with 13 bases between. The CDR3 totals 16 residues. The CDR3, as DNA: TGTGCCAGCAGCTCCGCCCTCTCGAGCTCCTACAATGAGCAGTTCTTC. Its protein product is CASSSALSSSYNEQFF.

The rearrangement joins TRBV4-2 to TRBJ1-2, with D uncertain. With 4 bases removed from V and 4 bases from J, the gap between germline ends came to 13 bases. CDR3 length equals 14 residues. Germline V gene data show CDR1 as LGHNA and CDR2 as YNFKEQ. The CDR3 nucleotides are TGTGCCAGCAGCCCCCCGATTCTCGGCTATGGCTACACCTTC. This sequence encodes CASSPPILGYGYTF.

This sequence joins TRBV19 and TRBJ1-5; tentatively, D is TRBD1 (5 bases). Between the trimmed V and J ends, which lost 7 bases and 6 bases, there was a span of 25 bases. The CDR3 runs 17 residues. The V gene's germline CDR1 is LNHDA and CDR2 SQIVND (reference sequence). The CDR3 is CASTPIGRGVGFQPQHF. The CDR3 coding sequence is TGTGCCAGTACCCCGATAGGTAGGGGCGTTGGATTTCAGCCCCAGCATTTT. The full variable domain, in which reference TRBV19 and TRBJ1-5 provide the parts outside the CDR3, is DGGITQSPKYLFRKEGQNVTLSCEQNLNHDAMYWYRQDPGQGLRLIYYSQIVNDFQKGDIAEGYSVSREKKESFPLTVTSAQKNPTAFYLCASTPIGRGVGFQPQHFGDGTRLSIL.

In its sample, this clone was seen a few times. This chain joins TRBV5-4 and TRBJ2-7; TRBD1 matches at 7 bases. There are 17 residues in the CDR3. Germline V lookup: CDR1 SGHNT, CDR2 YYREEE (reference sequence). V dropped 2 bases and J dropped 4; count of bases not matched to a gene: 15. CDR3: CASSFLAGAGGRYEQYF. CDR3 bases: TGTGCCAGCAGCTTTCTCGCAGGGGCAGGGGGACGGTACGAGCAGTACTTC.

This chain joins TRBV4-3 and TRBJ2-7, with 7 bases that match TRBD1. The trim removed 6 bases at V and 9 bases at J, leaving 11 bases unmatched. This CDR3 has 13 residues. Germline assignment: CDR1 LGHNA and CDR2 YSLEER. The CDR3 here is CASSLRQGGLQYF. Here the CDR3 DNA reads TGCGCCAGCAGTCTCCGACAGGGTGGGTTGCAGTACTTC.

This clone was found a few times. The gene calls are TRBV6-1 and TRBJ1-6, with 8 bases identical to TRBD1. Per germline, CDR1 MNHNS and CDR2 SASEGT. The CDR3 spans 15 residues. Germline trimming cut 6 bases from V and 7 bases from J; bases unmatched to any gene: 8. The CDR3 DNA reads TGTGCCAGCAGGGCCTCTAGACAGGGGAATTCACCCCTCCACTTT. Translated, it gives CASRASRQGNSPLHF.

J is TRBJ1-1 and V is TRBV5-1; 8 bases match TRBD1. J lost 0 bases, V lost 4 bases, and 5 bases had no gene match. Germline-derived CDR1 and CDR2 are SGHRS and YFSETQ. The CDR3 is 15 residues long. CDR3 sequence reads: CASSTYRGMNTEAFF. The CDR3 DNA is TGCGCCAGCAGCACCTACAGGGGGATGAACACTGAAGCTTTCTTT.

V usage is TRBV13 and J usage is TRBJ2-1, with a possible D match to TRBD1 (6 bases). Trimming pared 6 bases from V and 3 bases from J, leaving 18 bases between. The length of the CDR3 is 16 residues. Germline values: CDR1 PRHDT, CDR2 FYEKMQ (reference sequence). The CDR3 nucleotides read TGTGCCAGCAGTTACAGCAGTACAGGGTTCTACAATGAGCAGTTCTTC. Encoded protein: CASSYSSTGFYNEQFF. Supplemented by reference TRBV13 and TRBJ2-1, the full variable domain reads AAGVIQSPRHLIKEKRETATLKCYPIPRHDTVYWYQQGPGQDPQFLISFYEKMQSDKGSIPDRFSAQQFSDYHSELNMSSLELGDSALYFCASSYSSTGFYNEQFFGPGTRLTVL.

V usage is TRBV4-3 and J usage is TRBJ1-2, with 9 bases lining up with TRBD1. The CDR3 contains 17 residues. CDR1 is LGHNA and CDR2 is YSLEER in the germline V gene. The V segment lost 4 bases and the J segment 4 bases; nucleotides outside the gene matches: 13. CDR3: CASSRGTGTSGAYGYTF. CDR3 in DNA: TGCGCCAGCAGCCGAGGGACAGGGACCTCTGGCGCCTATGGCTACACCTTC.

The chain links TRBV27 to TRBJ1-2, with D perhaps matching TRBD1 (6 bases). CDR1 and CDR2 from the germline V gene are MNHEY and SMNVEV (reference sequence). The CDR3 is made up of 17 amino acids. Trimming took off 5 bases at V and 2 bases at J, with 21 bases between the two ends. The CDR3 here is CASSPISLDRPNYGYTF. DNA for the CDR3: TGTGCCAGCAGTCCCATCAGCCTCGACAGGCCCAACTATGGCTACACCTTC.

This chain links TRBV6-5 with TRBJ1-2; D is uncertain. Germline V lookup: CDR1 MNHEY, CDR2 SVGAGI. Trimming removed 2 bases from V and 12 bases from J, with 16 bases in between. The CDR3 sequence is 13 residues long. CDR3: CASSYVRHSTNTF. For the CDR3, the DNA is TGTGCCAGCAGTTACGTCCGACACTCTACGAACACCTTC.

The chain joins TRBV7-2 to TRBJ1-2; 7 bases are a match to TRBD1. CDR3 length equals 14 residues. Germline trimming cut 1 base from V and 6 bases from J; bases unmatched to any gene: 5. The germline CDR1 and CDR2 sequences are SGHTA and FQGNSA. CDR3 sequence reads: CASSLGQGDNGYTF. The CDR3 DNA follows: TGTGCCAGCAGCTTAGGGCAGGGGGACAATGGCTACACCTTC.

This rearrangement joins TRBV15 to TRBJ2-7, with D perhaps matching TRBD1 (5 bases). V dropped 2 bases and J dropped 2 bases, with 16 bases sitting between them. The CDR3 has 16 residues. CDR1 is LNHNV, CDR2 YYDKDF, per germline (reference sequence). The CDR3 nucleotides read TGTGCCACCAGCAGATATGGCCAGGGTGGCGCCTACGAGCAGTACTTC. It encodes CATSRYGQGGAYEQYF. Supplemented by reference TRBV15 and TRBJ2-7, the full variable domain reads DAMVIQNPRYQVTQFGKPVTLSCSQTLNHNVMYWYQQKSSQAPKLLFHYYDKDFNNEADTPDNFQSRRPNTSFCFLDIRSPGLGDTAMYLCATSRYGQGGAYEQYFGPGTRLTVT.

The chain's CDR3 is CASRLRVEMAGKHYEQYF. The CDR3 DNA reads as TGTGCCAGCAGACTAAGGGTGGAAATGGCGGGAAAACACTACGAGCAGTACTTC. The chain recombines TRBV27 with TRBJ2-7, with D perhaps TRBD2 (6 bases). Germline V gene sequence: CDR1 MNHEY, CDR2 SMNVEV (reference sequence). V was trimmed by 6 bases and J by 3 bases, leaving 27 bases between them. This CDR3 has 18 amino acids.

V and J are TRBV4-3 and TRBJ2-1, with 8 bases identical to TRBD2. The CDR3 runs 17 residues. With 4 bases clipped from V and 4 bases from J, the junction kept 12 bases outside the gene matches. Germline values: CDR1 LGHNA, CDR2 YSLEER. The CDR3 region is CASSPQTPLAVYNEQFF. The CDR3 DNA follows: TGCGCCAGCAGCCCCCAGACGCCACTAGCGGTTTACAATGAGCAGTTCTTC.

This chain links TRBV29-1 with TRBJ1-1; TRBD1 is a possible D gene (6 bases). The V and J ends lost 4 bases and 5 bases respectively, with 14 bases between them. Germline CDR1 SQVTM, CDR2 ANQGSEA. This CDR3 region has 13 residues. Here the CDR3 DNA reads TGCAGCGTTGGCCCGGGGGGCCGGACTGAAGCTTTCTTT. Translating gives CSVGPGGRTEAFF. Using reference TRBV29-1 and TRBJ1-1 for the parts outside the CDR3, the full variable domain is SAVISQKPSRDICQRGTSLTIQCQVDSQVTMMFWYRQQPGQSLTLIATANQGSEATYESGFVIDKFPISRPNLTFSTLTVSNMSPEDSSIYLCSVGPGGRTEAFFGQGTRLTVV.

The CDR3 loop is CASSSGTSGGYEQFF. In DNA form, the CDR3 reads TGTGCCAGCAGCTCCGGGACTAGCGGGGGATATGAGCAGTTCTTC. The gene calls are TRBV7-9 and TRBJ2-1; 14 bases are shared with TRBD2. Looked up from germline, CDR1 is SEHNR and CDR2 is FQNEAQ (reference sequence). This CDR3 has 15 residues. V shed 4 bases and J 8 bases; nucleotides not matched to a gene: 4.

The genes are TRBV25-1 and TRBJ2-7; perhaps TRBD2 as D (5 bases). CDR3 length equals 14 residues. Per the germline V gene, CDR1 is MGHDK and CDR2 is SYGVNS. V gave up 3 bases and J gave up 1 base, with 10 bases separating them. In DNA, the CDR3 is TGTGCCAGCAGTGACGGACTGATTTCCTACGAGCAGTACTTC. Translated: CASSDGLISYEQYF.

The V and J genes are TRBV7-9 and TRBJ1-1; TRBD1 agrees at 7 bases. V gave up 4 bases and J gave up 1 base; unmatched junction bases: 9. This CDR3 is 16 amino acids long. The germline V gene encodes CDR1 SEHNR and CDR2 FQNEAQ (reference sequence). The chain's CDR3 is CASSYHRQGWNTEAFF. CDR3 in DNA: TGTGCCAGCAGCTACCACCGACAGGGCTGGAACACTGAAGCTTTCTTT.

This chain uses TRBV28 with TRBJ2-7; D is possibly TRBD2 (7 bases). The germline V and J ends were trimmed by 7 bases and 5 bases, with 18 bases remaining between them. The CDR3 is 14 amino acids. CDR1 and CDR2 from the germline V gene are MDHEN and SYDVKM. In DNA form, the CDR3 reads TGTGCCAGCACCTCATGGGGGGGCGGCCACGAGCAGTACTTC. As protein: CASTSWGGGHEQYF.

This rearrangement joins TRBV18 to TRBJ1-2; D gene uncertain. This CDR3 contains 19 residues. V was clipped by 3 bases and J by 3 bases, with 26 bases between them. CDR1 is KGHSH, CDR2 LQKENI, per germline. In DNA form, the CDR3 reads TGTGCCAGCTCACCGTATATGGGCATTCTGGCACATAGAGACTATGGCTACACCTTC. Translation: CASSPYMGILAHRDYGYTF.

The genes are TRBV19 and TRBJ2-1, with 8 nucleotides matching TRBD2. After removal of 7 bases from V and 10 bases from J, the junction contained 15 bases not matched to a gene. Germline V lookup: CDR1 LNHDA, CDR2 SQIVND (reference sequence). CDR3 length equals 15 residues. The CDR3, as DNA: TGTGCCAGTAAACCGGGACTAGGCAAACTGTGGGAGCAGTTCTTC. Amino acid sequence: CASKPGLGKLWEQFF.

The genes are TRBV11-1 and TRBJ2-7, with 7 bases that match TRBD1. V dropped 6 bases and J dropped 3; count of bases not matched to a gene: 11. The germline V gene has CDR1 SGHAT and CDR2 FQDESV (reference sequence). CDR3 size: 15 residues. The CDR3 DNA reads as TGTGCCAGCAGTTTACAGGGGAATGGATACTACGAGCAGTACTTC. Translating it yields CASSLQGNGYYEQYF.

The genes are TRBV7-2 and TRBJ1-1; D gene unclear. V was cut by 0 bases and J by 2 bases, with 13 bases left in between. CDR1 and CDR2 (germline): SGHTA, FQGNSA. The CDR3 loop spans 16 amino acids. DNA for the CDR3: TGTGCCAGCAGCTTAGCGCGGGTCAGGAGAAACACTGAAGCTTTCTTT. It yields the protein CASSLARVRRNTEAFF.

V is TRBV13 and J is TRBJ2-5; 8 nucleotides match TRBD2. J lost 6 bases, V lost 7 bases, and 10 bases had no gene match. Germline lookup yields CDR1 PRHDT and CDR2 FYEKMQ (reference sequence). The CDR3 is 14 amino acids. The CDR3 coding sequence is TGTGCCAGCACTTACACCGGGGGGGGGAAGACCCAGTACTTC. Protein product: CASTYTGGGKTQYF. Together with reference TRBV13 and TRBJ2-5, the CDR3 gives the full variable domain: AAGVIQSPRHLIKEKRETATLKCYPIPRHDTVYWYQQGPGQDPQFLISFYEKMQSDKGSIPDRFSAQQFSDYHSELNMSSLELGDSALYFCASTYTGGGKTQYFGPGTRLLVL.

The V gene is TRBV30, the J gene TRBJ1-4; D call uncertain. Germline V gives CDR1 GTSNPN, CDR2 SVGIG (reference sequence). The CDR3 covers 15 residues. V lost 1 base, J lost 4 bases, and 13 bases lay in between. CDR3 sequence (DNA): TGTGCCTGGAGTGGGCTGATGGCCCGTAATGAAAAACTGTTTTTT. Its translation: CAWSGLMARNEKLFF.